The clone carrying this TCR beta chain appeared once. What it recognizes is unknown. These data are taken from a study of siplizumab effects on memory and regulatory T cells. CDR3 length: 15 residues. V lost 3 bases to trimming and J lost 2 bases, with 13 bases between them. In germline, CDR1 is MGHRA, CDR2 YSYEKL. Per individual sample, 80,000 to 100,000 TCR templates were assayed. Generated by immunoSEQ multiplex PCR, the TCRdb table keeps only in-frame clones and is missing some. Of 90,000 to 110,000 clones in the sample, 85% to 95% were seen once. Study conclusions and caveats: Major contributors to the alloresponse seemed to be naive T cells, which also appeared more diverse than memory cells. Siplizumab gave mappable alloreactive CD4+ clones an average Treg-derived fraction of approximately 69%, against roughly 26% in controls.

The sequenced sample consisted of CD4+ T cells sorted from blood. This sequence was found in a human donor in good health. The chain employs TRBV4-1 and TRBJ1-2; D is unclear. CDR3 loop: CASSQAPQGNYGYTF. The CDR3 region has the DNA TGCGCCAGCAGCCAGGCCCCCCAAGGGAACTATGGCTACACCTTC.